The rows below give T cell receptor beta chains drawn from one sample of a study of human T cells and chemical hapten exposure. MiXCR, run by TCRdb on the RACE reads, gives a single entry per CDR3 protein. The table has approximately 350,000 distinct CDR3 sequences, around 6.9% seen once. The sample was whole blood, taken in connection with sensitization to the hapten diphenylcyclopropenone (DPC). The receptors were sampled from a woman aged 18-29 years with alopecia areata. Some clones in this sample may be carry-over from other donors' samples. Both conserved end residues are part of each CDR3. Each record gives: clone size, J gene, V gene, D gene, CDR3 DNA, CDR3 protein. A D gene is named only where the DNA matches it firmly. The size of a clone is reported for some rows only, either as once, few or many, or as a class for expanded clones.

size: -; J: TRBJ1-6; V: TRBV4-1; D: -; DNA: TGCGCCAGCAGCACAAAGACGGGGCAAAGCTCCTATAATTCACCCCTCCACTTT; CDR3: CASSTKTGQSSYNSPLHF
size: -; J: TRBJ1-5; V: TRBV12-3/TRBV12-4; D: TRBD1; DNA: TGTGCCAGCAGTCCAGGGGTCGGGACAGGCCTTCATCAGCCCCAGCATTTT; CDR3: CASSPGVGTGLHQPQHF
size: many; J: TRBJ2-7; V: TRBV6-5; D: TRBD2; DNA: TGTGCCAGCAGTTACGAGCGGGGGGGTTCGGGCGAGCAGTACTTC; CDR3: CASSYERGGSGEQYF
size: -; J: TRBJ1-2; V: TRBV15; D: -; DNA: TGTGCCACCAGCTCAGAGGAGGCTTGGAGGGGCTACACCTTC; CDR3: CATSSEEAWRGYTF
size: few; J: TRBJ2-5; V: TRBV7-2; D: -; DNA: TGTGCCAGCAGGGGAGGAGGGGGCGAGGAAGAGACCCAGTACTTC; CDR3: CASRGGGGEEETQYF
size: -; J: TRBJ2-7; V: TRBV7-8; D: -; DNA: TGTGCCAGCAGGCCCGGGTCTCCTGCCTCCTACGAGCAGTACTTC; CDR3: CASRPGSPASYEQYF
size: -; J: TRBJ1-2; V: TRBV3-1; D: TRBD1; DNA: TGTGCCAGCGGACAGGCCTCCGGCTACACCTTC; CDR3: CASGQASGYTF
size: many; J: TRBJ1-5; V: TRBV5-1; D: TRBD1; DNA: TGCGCCAGCAGCTTGGTTACAGGGGGCAATCAGCCCCAGCATTTT; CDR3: CASSLVTGGNQPQHF
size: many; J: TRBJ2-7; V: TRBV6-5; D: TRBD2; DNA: TGTGCCAGCAGCGACCACCCTAGCGGGGGGGCCTACGAGCAGTACTTC; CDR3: CASSDHPSGGAYEQYF
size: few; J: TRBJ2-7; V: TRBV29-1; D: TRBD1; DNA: TGCAGCGTTGTAGGGGACAGGGACGAGCAGTACTTC; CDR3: CSVVGDRDEQYF
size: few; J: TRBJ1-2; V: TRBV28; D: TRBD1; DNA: TGTGCCAGCAGTTTCCCCGCCGGGACAGGGGAGGGCTACACCTTC; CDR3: CASSFPAGTGEGYTF
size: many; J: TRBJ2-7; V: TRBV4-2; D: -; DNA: TGTGCCAGCCGCGAAGGGCCTGCGAGCTCCTACGAGCAGTACTTC; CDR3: CASREGPASSYEQYF
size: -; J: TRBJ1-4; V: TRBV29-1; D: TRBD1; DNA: TGCAGCGTTGCACGGACAGGGGTTGGTGAAAAACTGTTTTTT; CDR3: CSVARTGVGEKLFF
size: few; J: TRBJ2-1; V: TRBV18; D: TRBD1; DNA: TGTGCCAGCTCACCCCCTAGAACAGGGGCCGATGAGCAGTTCTTC; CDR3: CASSPPRTGADEQFF
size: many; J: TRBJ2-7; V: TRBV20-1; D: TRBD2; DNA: TGCAGTGCTAGAGCCGGGACTAGCGGGGGGGCATTCGAGCAGTACTTC; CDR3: CSARAGTSGGAFEQYF
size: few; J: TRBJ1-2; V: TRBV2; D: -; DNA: TGTGCCAGCAGGCAGGACTATGGCTACACCTTC; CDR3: CASRQDYGYTF
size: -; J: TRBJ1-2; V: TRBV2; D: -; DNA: TGTGCCAGCAACGCTGACTACTATGGCTACACCTTC; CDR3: CASNADYYGYTF
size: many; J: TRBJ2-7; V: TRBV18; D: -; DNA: TGTGCCAGCTCACTCAGGGGGGTTGAAGACGAGCAGTACTTC; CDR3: CASSLRGVEDEQYF
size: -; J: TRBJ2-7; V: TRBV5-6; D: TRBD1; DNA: TGTGCCAGCAGCTTGGTTGTCGGCCAGGGGGCCTTCTACGAGCAGTACTTC; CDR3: CASSLVVGQGAFYEQYF
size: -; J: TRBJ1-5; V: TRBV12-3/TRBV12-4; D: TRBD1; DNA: TGTGCCAGCCGAACTTCGGACAGGGTAAATCAGCCCCAGCATTTT; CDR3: CASRTSDRVNQPQHF
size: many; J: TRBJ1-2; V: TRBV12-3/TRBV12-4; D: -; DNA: TGTGCCAGCAGTTTCCGCAGGGCAGAGTATGGCTACACCTTC; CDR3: CASSFRRAEYGYTF
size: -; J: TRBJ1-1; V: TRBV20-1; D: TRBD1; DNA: TGCAGTGCTTGGGACAGGGGGCGCGGGAGCACTGAAGCTTTCTTT; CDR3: CSAWDRGRGSTEAFF
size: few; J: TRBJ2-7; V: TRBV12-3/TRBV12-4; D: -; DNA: TGTGCCAGCAGTTCCACAGGGTTCGCCTACGAGCAGTACTTC; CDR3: CASSSTGFAYEQYF
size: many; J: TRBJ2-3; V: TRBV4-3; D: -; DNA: TGCGCCAGCAGCCAAGGCGGCAGCCGCTCGGGGGATACGCAGTATTTT; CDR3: CASSQGGSRSGDTQYF